The 10 T cell receptor beta chains in this list originate from one sample, sequenced in a study of blood T cells in healthy people across ages. Together with a sample-barcoded 5' primer, a J-beta primer mix was included in a second PCR lasting about 7 to 11 cycles. TCRdb used MiXCR to reprocess the 5' RACE reads, holding one entry per CDR3 protein. In the table there are hundreds of thousands of distinct CDR3 sequences, roughly three fifths of which are singletons. Input material: blood. All receptors derive from a man aged 40-55 years in good health.

This chain joins TRBV9 and TRBJ2-1; no definite D call. This CDR3 region has 14 residues. Trimming stripped 0 bases from V and 7 bases from J, with 11 bases between. The germline CDR1 and CDR2 sequences are SGDLS and YYNGEE. The CDR3 loop is CASSVATQTNEQFF. The CDR3 coding sequence is TGTGCCAGCAGCGTAGCTACCCAGACGAATGAGCAGTTCTTC.

This clonotype was seen more than once but under ten times. V and J are TRBV5-1 and TRBJ2-5, with D perhaps matching TRBD1 (6 bases). The germline V gene encodes CDR1 SGHRS and CDR2 YFSETQ. The CDR3 contains 15 residues. Trimming removed 1 base from V and 2 bases from J, with 12 bases in between. The CDR3 loop reads CASSLSLDSQETQYF. In DNA form, the CDR3 reads TGCGCCAGCAGCTTGTCCTTGGACAGTCAAGAGACCCAGTACTTC.

V usage is TRBV24-1 and J usage is TRBJ2-5, with D perhaps TRBD1 (6 bases). V lost 1 base and J 4 bases, leaving 21 bases between the germline ends. This CDR3 comprises 18 residues. In germline, CDR1 is KGHDR, CDR2 SFDVKD. CDR3 nucleotides: TGTGCCACCAGTGATTTTTTATCAGGGGACGGAAATTCAGAGACCCAGTACTTC. Its translation is CATSDFLSGDGNSETQYF.

The V call is TRBV9, the J call TRBJ1-1, with D unclear. Deletions cut 2 bases from V and 4 bases from J, with 18 bases between. Per germline, CDR1 SGDLS and CDR2 YYNGEE. This CDR3 has 16 residues. CDR3 sequence: CASSVHRTLKSTEAFF. CDR3 sequence (DNA): TGTGCCAGCAGCGTTCACCGGACGCTAAAGAGCACTGAAGCTTTCTTT.

This chain joins TRBV7-9 and TRBJ1-2; D is uncertain. V gave up 5 bases and J gave up 4 bases, with 8 bases separating them. The CDR3 is made up of 12 amino acids. Germline lookup yields CDR1 SEHNR and CDR2 FQNEAQ (reference sequence). The CDR3 nucleotides read TGTGCCAGCAGCATGGACGGCTATGGCTACACCTTC. This translates into CASSMDGYGYTF.

The V and J genes are TRBV12-3 or TRBV12-4 and TRBJ2-3, with no clear D. The CDR3 consists of 14 residues. Trimming shortened V by 7 bases and J by 2 bases, and 13 bases separated the two germline ends. The CDR3 coding sequence is TGTGCCAGCAAGAGTAGCCCATTCACAGATACGCAGTATTTT. The encoded protein is CASKSSPFTDTQYF.

The chain carries TRBV20-1 and TRBJ2-7; D not certain. The CDR3 covers 13 residues. Germline-derived CDR1 and CDR2 are DFQATT and SNEGSKA (reference sequence). V gave up 3 bases and J gave up 0 bases, with 9 bases separating them. The CDR3 DNA is TGCAGTGCTAGGCCCCATGGCTCCTACGAGCAGTACTTC. Protein sequence: CSARPHGSYEQYF.

The CDR3 loop is CSVITGGGNQPQHF. In DNA, the CDR3 is TGCAGCGTTATAACAGGGGGCGGCAATCAGCCCCAGCATTTT. V usage is TRBV29-1 and J usage is TRBJ1-5; 9 nucleotides agree with TRBD1. Germline CDR1 and CDR2: SQVTM and ANQGSEA. V gave up 5 bases and J gave up 2 bases; unmatched junction bases: 4. This CDR3 contains 14 residues.

The chain has TRBV28 and TRBJ2-7, with D tentatively TRBD1 (6 bases). CDR3 length: 14 residues. CDR1 and CDR2 from the germline V gene are MDHEN and SYDVKM. The germline V and J ends were trimmed by 5 bases and 2 bases, with 13 bases remaining between them. The DNA for the CDR3 is TGTGCCAGCAGTAAACAGGGAAGCCCCTACGAGCAGTACTTC. Its translation is CASSKQGSPYEQYF.

This clonotype has a count of ten or more. The chain uses TRBV5-4 and TRBJ2-7; D is perhaps TRBD1 (6 bases). Germline lookup yields CDR1 SGHNT and CDR2 YYREEE (reference sequence). Trimming cost V 4 bases and J 6 bases, with 14 bases left between them. The length of the CDR3 is 13 residues. This chain's CDR3 is CASSHGQRSEQYF. The CDR3, as DNA: TGTGCCAGCAGCCATGGACAGCGAAGCGAGCAGTACTTC. Variable domain in full (rest from reference TRBV5-4 and TRBJ2-7): ETGVTQSPTHLIKTRGQQVTLRCSSQSGHNTVSWYQQALGQGPQFIFQYYREEENGRGNFPPRFSGLQFPNYSSELNVNALELDDSALYLCASSHGQRSEQYFGPGTRLTVT.